The present T cell receptor beta chain was sequenced within a study of blood T cell repertoires in COVID-19. In the study overall: Sites across the United States, Italy and Spain contributed samples from acute and convalescent COVID-19.

Deletions cut 3 bases from V and 5 bases from J, with 17 bases between. CDR1 and CDR2 (germline): SGHAT, FQNNGV. The CDR3 has 15 amino acids. Repertoires were generated with immunoSEQ multiplex PCR, while TCRdb's copy carries only in-frame clones and drops some. The table shows around 700,000 clones, with around 90% occurring only once. This clone turned up a few times. Sequenced sample: peripheral blood. V gene TRBV11-2 combines with J gene TRBJ2-7; weak D call: TRBD2 (5 bases). The source is a woman aged 18-35 years with acute or convalescent COVID-19. For the CDR3, the DNA is TGTGCCAGCAGCTTCATACTCCGGGGAAATCACGAGCAGTACTTC. Translating it yields CASSFILRGNHEQYF.